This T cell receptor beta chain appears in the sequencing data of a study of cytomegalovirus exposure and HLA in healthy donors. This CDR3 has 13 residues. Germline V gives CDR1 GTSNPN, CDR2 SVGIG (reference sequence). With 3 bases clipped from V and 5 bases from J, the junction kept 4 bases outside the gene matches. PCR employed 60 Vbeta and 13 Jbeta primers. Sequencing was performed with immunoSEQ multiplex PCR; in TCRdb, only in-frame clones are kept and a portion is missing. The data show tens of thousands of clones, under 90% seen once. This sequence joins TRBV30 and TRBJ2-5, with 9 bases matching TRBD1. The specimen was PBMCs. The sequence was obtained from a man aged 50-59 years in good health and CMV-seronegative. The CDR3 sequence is CAWSPGQGETQYF. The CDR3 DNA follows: TGTGCCTGGAGCCCCGGACAGGGGGAGACCCAGTACTTC.